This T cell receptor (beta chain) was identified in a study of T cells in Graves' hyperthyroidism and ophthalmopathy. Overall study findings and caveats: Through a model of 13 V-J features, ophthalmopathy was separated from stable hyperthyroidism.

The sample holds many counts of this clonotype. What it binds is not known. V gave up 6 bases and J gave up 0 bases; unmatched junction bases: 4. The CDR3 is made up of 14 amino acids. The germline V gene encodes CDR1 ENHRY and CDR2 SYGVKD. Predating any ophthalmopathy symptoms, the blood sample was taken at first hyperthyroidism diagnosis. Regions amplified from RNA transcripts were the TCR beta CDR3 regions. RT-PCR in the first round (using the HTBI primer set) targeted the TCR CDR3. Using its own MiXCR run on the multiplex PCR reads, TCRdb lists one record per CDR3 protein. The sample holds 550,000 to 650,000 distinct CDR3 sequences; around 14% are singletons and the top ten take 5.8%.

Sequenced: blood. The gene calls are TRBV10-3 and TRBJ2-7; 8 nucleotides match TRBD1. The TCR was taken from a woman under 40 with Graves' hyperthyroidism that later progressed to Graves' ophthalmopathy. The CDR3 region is CAISEGTGSYEQYF. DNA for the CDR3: TGTGCCATCAGCGAAGGGACAGGCTCCTACGAGCAGTACTTC.